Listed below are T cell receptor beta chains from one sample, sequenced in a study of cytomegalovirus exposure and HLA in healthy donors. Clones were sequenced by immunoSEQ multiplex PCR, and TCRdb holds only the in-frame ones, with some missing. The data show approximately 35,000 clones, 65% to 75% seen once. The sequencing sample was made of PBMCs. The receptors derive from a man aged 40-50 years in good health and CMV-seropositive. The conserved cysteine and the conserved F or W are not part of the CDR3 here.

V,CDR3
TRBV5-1,ASSLGWGETQY
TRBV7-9,ASSQAGGTEAF
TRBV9,ASSGVAGRQETQY
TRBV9,ASSVGAHDDTDTQY
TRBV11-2,ASSFGGQGAPEAF
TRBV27,ASSSSTGSGANVLT
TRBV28,ASSPRTGGQDGYT
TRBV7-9,ASSLTGTENTEAF
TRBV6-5,ASSYRRPDYGYT
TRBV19,ASSIDHQTGTYGYT
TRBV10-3,AINQEGMQTQY
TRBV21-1,ASSKDGTSGGADTQY
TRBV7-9,ASSLVSGGAYEQY
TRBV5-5,ASSLAGQGAFPLH
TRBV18,ASSPLLGQGAEYGYT
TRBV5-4,ASSLDRGRTEAF
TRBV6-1,ASRGDRGRDGYT
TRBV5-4,ASSLASRGTADTEAF
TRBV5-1,ASSEPGGGEKLF
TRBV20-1,SASLGFEQF
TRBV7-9,ASSEHDRGGFYGYT
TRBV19,ASSPESRGLEAF
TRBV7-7,ASSLIAGEETQY
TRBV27,ASRTGTSGPYEQY
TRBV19,ASSIVPGSNTGELF
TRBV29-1,SVQGDRWTNNEQF
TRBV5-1,ASSTLAGGLDEQF
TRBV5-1,ASSTGDSNGYT
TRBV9,ASSVGGQGSYEQY